This T cell receptor beta chain originates from a study of Graves' ophthalmopathy and Graves' hyperthyroidism. For the study at large: Peripheral blood collection took place at initial diagnosis, before any treatment.

Using RNA transcripts, the TCR beta CDR3 regions were amplified. In the first round, RT-PCR was carried out with HTBI primers, and a multiplex PCR formed the second round. From the multiplex PCR reads, TCRdb called clonotypes with MiXCR, one entry per CDR3 protein. The data show approximately 210,000 distinct CDR3 sequences, with 25% to 30% seen just once and approximately 9% held by the top ten. There are 17 residues in the CDR3. From germline, CDR1 is MDHEN and CDR2 SYDVKM. Unmatched junction bases numbered 7, after V lost 4 bases and J lost 4 bases. This clonotype has at least ten counts. The sequencing sample was made of peripheral blood. This receptor was taken from a man aged 50-60 years with Graves' ophthalmopathy. J is TRBJ2-7 and V is TRBV28; 16 positions agree with TRBD2. The CDR3 bases are TGTGCCAGCAGTTCGGGACTAGCGGGAGGGCCTTGGTACGAGCAGTACTTC. Translating gives CASSSGLAGGPWYEQYF.